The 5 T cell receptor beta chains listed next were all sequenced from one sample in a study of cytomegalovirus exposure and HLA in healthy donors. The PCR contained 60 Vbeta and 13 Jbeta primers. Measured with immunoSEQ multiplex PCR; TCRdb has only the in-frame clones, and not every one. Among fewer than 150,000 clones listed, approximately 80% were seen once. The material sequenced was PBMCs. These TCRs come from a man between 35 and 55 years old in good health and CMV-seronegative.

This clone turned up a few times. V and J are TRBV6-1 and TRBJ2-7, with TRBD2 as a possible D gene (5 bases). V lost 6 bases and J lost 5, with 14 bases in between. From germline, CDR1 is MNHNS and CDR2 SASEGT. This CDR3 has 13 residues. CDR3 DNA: TGTGCCAGCAGGGAGGATAATTTTGACGAGCAGTACTTC. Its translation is CASREDNFDEQYF.

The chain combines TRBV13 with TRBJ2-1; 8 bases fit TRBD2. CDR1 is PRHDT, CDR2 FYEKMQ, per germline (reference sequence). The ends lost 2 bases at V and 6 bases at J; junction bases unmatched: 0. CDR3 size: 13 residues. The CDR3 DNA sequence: TGTGCCAGCAGCTTACGGGGGGGCAATGAGCAGTTCTTC. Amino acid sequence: CASSLRGGNEQFF.

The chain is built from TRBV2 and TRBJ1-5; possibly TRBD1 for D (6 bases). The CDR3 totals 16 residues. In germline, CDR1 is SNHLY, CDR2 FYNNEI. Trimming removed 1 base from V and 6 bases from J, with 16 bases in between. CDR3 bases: TGTGCCAGCAGTGAAGGGGGGCAGGTCGCCGTTCAGCCCCAGCATTTT. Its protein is CASSEGGQVAVQPQHF.

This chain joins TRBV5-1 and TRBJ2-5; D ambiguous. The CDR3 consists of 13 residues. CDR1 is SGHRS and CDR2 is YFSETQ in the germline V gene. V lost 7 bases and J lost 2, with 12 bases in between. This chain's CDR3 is CASQAIPQETQYF. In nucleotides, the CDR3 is TGCGCCAGCCAAGCGATTCCGCAAGAGACCCAGTACTTC.

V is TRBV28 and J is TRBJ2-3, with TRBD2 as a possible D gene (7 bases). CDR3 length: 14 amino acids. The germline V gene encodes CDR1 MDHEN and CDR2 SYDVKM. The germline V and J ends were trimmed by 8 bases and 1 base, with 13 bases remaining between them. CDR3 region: CASGGADRTDTQYF. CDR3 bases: TGTGCCAGCGGGGGGGCGGATCGCACAGATACGCAGTATTTT.